Presented here are 18 T cell receptor beta chains from one specimen sequenced in a study of blood T cell repertoires in COVID-19. Data came from immunoSEQ multiplex PCR; TCRdb stores just in-frame clones and leaves some out. The table includes 250,000 to 400,000 clones, roughly 90% detected once. Sequenced material: peripheral blood. All receptors come from a woman aged 30 to 39 with COVID-19, enrolled during active disease.

The V and J genes are TRBV29-1 and TRBJ2-7, with D maybe TRBD2 (5 bases). The V gene lost 4 bases and the J gene lost 2 bases, with 18 bases spanning the gap. The CDR3 extends over 15 amino acids. Germline V CDR1 and CDR2: SQVTM, ANQGSEA. This CDR3 is CSVVYPGGLTYEQYF. The CDR3 DNA reads TGCAGCGTTGTTTACCCCGGCGGGCTCACCTACGAGCAGTACTTC.

The J gene is TRBJ2-5, the V gene TRBV11-2; 10 bases agree with TRBD1. The CDR3 runs to 16 residues. Germline V gene data show CDR1 as SGHAT and CDR2 as FQNNGV. V was clipped by 3 bases and J by 3 bases; unmatched bases: 7. CDR3 residues: CASSFRGTGVKETQYF. CDR3 in DNA: TGTGCCAGCAGCTTTCGTGGGACAGGGGTCAAAGAGACCCAGTACTTC.

J is TRBJ2-1 and V is TRBV30; 11 bases agree with TRBD2. The CDR3 extends over 16 amino acids. Trimming removed 3 bases from V and 7 bases from J; junction bases left unmatched: 11. Germline-derived CDR1 and CDR2 are GTSNPN and SVGIG (reference sequence). CDR3 nucleotide sequence: TGTGCCTGGAGGGGAGGAAGACTAGCGGGATCAAATGAGCAGTTCTTC. Residues: CAWRGGRLAGSNEQFF.

The CDR3 sequence is CASRSTGTSYEQYF. The CDR3 DNA sequence: TGTGCCAGCAGGTCGACAGGGACCTCCTACGAGCAGTACTTC. The rearrangement links TRBV28 to TRBJ2-7; TRBD1 matches 7 bases. V dropped 6 bases and J dropped 0; count of bases not matched to a gene: 5. The CDR3 consists of 14 residues. Germline CDR1 MDHEN, CDR2 SYDVKM.

V usage is TRBV6-1 and J usage is TRBJ2-4; 8 bases fit TRBD2. This CDR3 comprises 16 residues. Germline lookup yields CDR1 MNHNS and CDR2 SASEGT. J gave up 9 bases and V 0 bases, and 10 bases lay outside the gene matches. The CDR3 loop is CASSEAGGRSQRIQYF. DNA of the CDR3: TGTGCCAGCAGTGAAGCAGGCGGGAGGTCCCAGCGCATTCAGTACTTC.

This clone has only one observation. This rearrangement joins TRBV7-7 to TRBJ2-1, with 8 positions matching TRBD1. Germline assignment: CDR1 SSHAT and CDR2 FNYEAQ (reference sequence). The CDR3 is 17 residues long. Trimming cost V 5 bases and J 3 bases; bases outside gene matches: 12. Here the CDR3 reads CASSPDLGQAVYNEQFF. In DNA form, the CDR3 reads TGTGCCAGCAGCCCCGACTTGGGACAGGCGGTCTACAATGAGCAGTTCTTC.

This chain uses TRBV30 with TRBJ2-7, with D maybe TRBD2 (6 bases). Between the trimmed V and J ends, which lost 3 bases and 6 bases, there was a span of 12 bases. Looked up from germline, CDR1 is GTSNPN and CDR2 is SVGIG (reference sequence). The CDR3 consists of 12 residues. CDR3 sequence: CAWREGPREQYF. The CDR3 DNA reads as TGTGCCTGGAGGGAGGGGCCTCGCGAGCAGTACTTC.

This chain links TRBV7-2 with TRBJ1-1; the D gene is possibly TRBD1 (5 bases). This CDR3 region has 15 residues. Germline CDR1 SGHTA, CDR2 FQGNSA. The ends were cut back, 5 bases at V and 1 base at J, with 14 bases in the middle. CDR3 coding DNA: TGTGCCAGCAGCACGGGACTTAGTTGGAACACTGAAGCTTTCTTT. Protein: CASSTGLSWNTEAFF.

A few counts support this clone. This chain joins TRBV29-1 and TRBJ2-1; TRBD2 agrees at 10 bases. CDR1 is SQVTM and CDR2 is ANQGSEA in the germline V gene. Trimming removed 5 bases from V and 0 bases from J; junction bases left unmatched: 7. This CDR3 spans 16 amino acids. For the CDR3, the DNA is TGCAGCGTTACGGGACTAGCGACGAGCTCCTACAATGAGCAGTTCTTC. This codes for CSVTGLATSSYNEQFF.

This rearrangement joins TRBV19 to TRBJ1-1; 7 nucleotides align to TRBD1. V shed 6 bases and J 4 bases; nucleotides not matched to a gene: 8. In germline, CDR1 is LNHDA, CDR2 SQIVND (reference sequence). This CDR3 contains 14 residues. CDR3 loop: CASSPRGARTEAFF. The CDR3 bases are TGTGCCAGTAGCCCCAGGGGGGCGCGCACTGAAGCTTTCTTT.

This chain joins TRBV9 and TRBJ2-1, with a possible D match to TRBD2 (6 bases). Trimming pared 4 bases from V and 7 bases from J, leaving 12 bases between. Germline-derived CDR1 and CDR2 are SGDLS and YYNGEE. The CDR3 has 13 amino acids. The CDR3 loop is CASSRDSFNEQFF. The CDR3 bases are TGTGCCAGCAGCCGGGACTCTTTTAATGAGCAGTTCTTC.

The chain carries TRBV11-2 and TRBJ1-1, with D uncertain. V lost 1 base and J lost 5, with 11 bases in between. The CDR3 totals 14 residues. Per germline, CDR1 SGHAT and CDR2 FQNNGV. The CDR3 reads CASSLGGGQTEAFF. CDR3 DNA: TGTGCCAGCAGCTTAGGCGGAGGGCAGACTGAAGCTTTCTTT.

This clone was detected only a few times. The chain carries TRBV11-2 and TRBJ1-2; 9 nucleotides align to TRBD1. The trim removed 2 bases at V and 6 bases at J, leaving 10 bases unmatched. CDR1 and CDR2 from the germline V gene are SGHAT and FQNNGV. The CDR3 loop spans 16 amino acids. CDR3 protein: CASSLNPGQGSNGYTF. The CDR3 coding sequence is TGTGCCAGCAGCTTAAATCCGGGACAGGGTTCGAATGGCTACACCTTC.

A word on this clone: Other DNA sequences in this sample translate to the same CDR3. The chain joins TRBV12-3 or TRBV12-4 to TRBJ1-5; D unresolved. V was shortened by 2 bases and J by 6 bases, with 8 bases between the two germline ends. The CDR3 length is 13 residues. The chain's CDR3 is CASSLSGVQPQHF. The DNA of the CDR3 is TGTGCCAGCAGTTTAAGTGGAGTTCAGCCCCAGCATTTT.

The chain employs TRBV20-1 and TRBJ2-5, with D possibly TRBD2 on 5 matching bases. Deletions cut 3 bases from V and 5 bases from J, with 22 bases between. Germline V gene data show CDR1 as DFQATT and CDR2 as SNEGSKA (reference sequence). The CDR3 loop spans 16 amino acids. The CDR3: CSASGPTLGRIETQYF. The CDR3 DNA reads TGCAGTGCTAGTGGCCCCACACTAGGTCGTATTGAGACCCAGTACTTC.

The chain employs TRBV30 and TRBJ2-7; D perhaps matches TRBD2 (5 bases). This CDR3 region has 13 residues. Germline CDR1 is GTSNPN and CDR2 is SVGIG (reference sequence). Trimming left V 2 bases short and J 5 bases short, with 13 bases between. CDR3 amino acids: CAWSSSGSDEQYF. CDR3 DNA: TGTGCCTGGAGTTCCTCGGGGTCAGACGAGCAGTACTTC.

This clone turned up a few times. The CDR3 reads CASSEGRQGEETQYF. DNA for the CDR3: TGCGCCAGCAGTGAAGGACGACAGGGGGAAGAGACCCAGTACTTC. The J gene is TRBJ2-5, the V gene TRBV10-1, with 9 bases fitting TRBD1. There are 15 residues in the CDR3. Germline V gene sequence: CDR1 WNHNN, CDR2 SYGVQD (reference sequence). V dropped 3 bases and J dropped 3; count of bases not matched to a gene: 5.

The chain couples TRBV27 to TRBJ2-7; D is possibly TRBD2 (6 bases). Per the germline V gene, CDR1 is MNHEY and CDR2 is SMNVEV (reference sequence). The length of the CDR3 is 14 residues. V lost 5 bases to trimming and J lost 7 bases, with 18 bases between them. The CDR3 DNA reads as TGTGCCAGCAGTCTTTCCTCCGGGACTGGGGAGCAGTACTTC. Translated: CASSLSSGTGEQYF.